One sample yielded the 32 T cell receptor beta chains listed below, sequenced in a study of shared clonotypes between healthy human individuals. Naive CD8 isolation took CD45RO-negative cells positively selected for CCR7 and excluded terminally differentiated effector memory CD45RA+ cells. TCRdb's table, derived via immunoSEQ multiplex PCR, lists solely in-frame clones and lacks some. The table lists 600,000 or so clones, roughly 95% of them singletons. Sequencing was carried out using naive CD8+ T cells sorted from blood. The source is a woman between 25 and 40 years old in good health.

The rearrangement joins TRBV25-1 to TRBJ1-4, with TRBD1 matching 7 bases. The CDR3 has 16 residues. Germline CDR1 reads MGHDK; CDR2 reads SYGVNS. After removal of 4 bases from V and 5 bases from J, the junction contained 10 bases not matched to a gene. The CDR3 DNA sequence: TGTGCCAGCAGTGGAGACGGGACAGTCAGGAATGAAAAACTGTTTTTT. Protein product: CASSGDGTVRNEKLFF.

This clone was seen just once. This sequence joins TRBV30 and TRBJ2-7; TRBD1 or TRBD2 may be the D gene (7 bases each). CDR3 length equals 14 residues. CDR1 is GTSNPN and CDR2 is SVGIG in the germline V gene (reference sequence). The V end was cut by 5 bases, the J end by 2 bases, with 16 bases between. CDR3 DNA sequence: TGTGCCTGGGCCCGGGACAGCGGGGCCTACGAGCAGTACTTC. Translated, it gives CAWARDSGAYEQYF. Full variable domain (remainder filled in from reference TRBV30 and TRBJ2-7): SQTIHQWPATLVQPVGSPLSLECTVEGTSNPNLYWYRQAAGRGLQLLFYSVGIGQISSEVPQNLSASRPQDRQFILSSKKLLLSDSGFYLCAWARDSGAYEQYFGPGTRLTVT.

This clone was found once. The V gene is TRBV5-4, the J gene TRBJ2-7, with 8 positions matching TRBD2. J lost 2 bases, V lost 6 bases, and 10 bases had no gene match. This CDR3 spans 15 amino acids. Germline assignment: CDR1 SGHNT and CDR2 YYREEE (reference sequence). In DNA, the CDR3 is TGTGCCAGCACCTTCGGGGTAGCGGGAACCTACGAGCAGTACTTC. It translates to CASTFGVAGTYEQYF.

The chain employs TRBV13 and TRBJ2-7, with 11 bases lining up with TRBD2. J gave up 0 bases and V 5 bases, and 3 bases lay outside the gene matches. The CDR3 is made up of 15 amino acids. Germline CDR1 reads PRHDT; CDR2 reads FYEKMQ (reference sequence). Here the CDR3 reads CASSRGTSGSYEQYF. CDR3 sequence (DNA): TGTGCCAGCAGCCGCGGGACTAGCGGCTCCTACGAGCAGTACTTC.

The V and J genes are TRBV14 and TRBJ2-2; perhaps TRBD2 as D (6 bases). This CDR3 is 16 amino acids long. Trimming pared 0 bases from V and 7 bases from J, leaving 15 bases between. Germline V lookup: CDR1 SGHDN, CDR2 FVKESK. DNA for the CDR3: TGTGCCAGCAGCCAAGATCGTGGACTATTAATCGGGGAGCTGTTTTTT. Residues: CASSQDRGLLIGELFF.

The chain couples TRBV4-1 to TRBJ2-1, with a possible D match to TRBD2 (5 bases). Trimming pared 1 base from V and 0 bases from J, leaving 19 bases between. This CDR3 has 19 amino acids. Germline CDR1 MGHRA, CDR2 YSYEKL. CDR3 amino acids: CASSQGRLADASSYNEQFF. For the CDR3, the DNA is TGCGCCAGCAGCCAAGGTAGGCTAGCAGACGCTAGCTCCTACAATGAGCAGTTCTTC.

This chain links TRBV6-4 with TRBJ1-1, with 9 bases identical to TRBD1. J gave up 0 bases and V 6 bases, and 14 bases lay outside the gene matches. Germline V lookup: CDR1 MRHNA, CDR2 SNTAGT. This CDR3 has 18 residues. Written as DNA, the CDR3 is TGTGCCAGCAGACCGGGACAGGGTAGTATTGGCTTGAACACTGAAGCTTTCTTT. The encoded protein is CASRPGQGSIGLNTEAFF.

CDR3 loop: CASRPEGEGELFF. Written as DNA, the CDR3 is TGTGCCAGCAGACCGGAGGGGGAGGGGGAGCTGTTTTTT. V and J are TRBV5-6 and TRBJ2-2; perhaps D is TRBD1 or TRBD2 (6 bases each). Germline CDR1 and CDR2: SGHDT and YYEEEE. The CDR3 contains 13 residues. Trimming removed 5 bases at V and 8 bases at J, with 13 bases between.

The J gene is TRBJ2-7, the V gene TRBV7-2; unclear D gene. Trimming pared 2 bases from V and 4 bases from J, leaving 15 bases between. The CDR3 is 15 amino acids. Germline V CDR1 and CDR2: SGHTA, FQGNSA. The CDR3 DNA reads as TGTGCCAGCAGCTTAAGGCCTCACCCCCAATACGAGCAGTACTTC. It specifies CASSLRPHPQYEQYF.

This rearrangement joins TRBV27 to TRBJ2-5; TRBD2 is a possible D gene (5 bases). The J call could be wrong; TRBJ2-7 is a better fit for the DNA end. The CDR3 spans 15 residues. Per germline, CDR1 MNHEY and CDR2 SMNVEV (reference sequence). CDR3 in DNA: TGTGCCAGCAGTTTATCGATACTAGAGGGCTACGAGCAGTACTTC. Translation gives CASSLSILEGYEQYF.

This rearrangement joins TRBV28 to TRBJ2-3; TRBD2 matches at 7 bases. Germline loops: CDR1 MDHEN, CDR2 SYDVKM. CDR3 length: 13 residues. V shed 6 bases and J 4 bases; nucleotides not matched to a gene: 4. CDR3 residues: CASSMGGADTQYF. CDR3 nucleotides: TGTGCCAGCAGCATGGGGGGGGCAGATACGCAGTATTTT. Full variable domain (remainder filled in from reference TRBV28 and TRBJ2-3): DVKVTQSSRYLVKRTGEKVFLECVQDMDHENMFWYRQDPGLGLRLIYFSYDVKMKEKGDIPEGYSVSREKKERFSLILESASTNQTSMYLCASSMGGADTQYFGPGTRLTVL.

The chain employs TRBV11-2 and TRBJ1-6; TRBD1 might be the D (5 bases). There are 13 residues in the CDR3. V was cut by 5 bases and J by 9 bases, with 11 bases left in between. Germline-derived CDR1 and CDR2 are SGHAT and FQNNGV. The CDR3, as DNA: TGTGCCAGCAGCGGCCAGGGCAGTTCACCCCTCCACTTT. Its translation is CASSGQGSSPLHF.

The chain recombines TRBV27 with TRBJ1-1; D perhaps matches TRBD1 (5 bases). The CDR3 contains 14 residues. Germline V gene sequence: CDR1 MNHEY, CDR2 SMNVEV (reference sequence). V shed 6 bases and J shed 0 bases, with 11 bases lying between them. DNA for the CDR3: TGTGCCAGCAGCCAGGGACGGTTGAACACTGAAGCTTTCTTT. This gives the protein CASSQGRLNTEAFF.

The J gene is TRBJ2-6, the V gene TRBV4-1; no clear D gene. The ends were cut back, 2 bases at V and 2 bases at J, with 13 bases in the middle. The CDR3 runs 17 residues. Germline values: CDR1 MGHRA, CDR2 YSYEKL. The CDR3 region has the DNA TGCGCCAGCAGCCAAATCCTGACTTGGACTGGGGCCAACGTCCTGACTTTC. Translated, it gives CASSQILTWTGANVLTF.

This clone was seen just once. This chain links TRBV6-6 with TRBJ2-7; the D gene is possibly TRBD2 (5 bases). Germline values: CDR1 MNHNY, CDR2 SVGAGI (reference sequence). The CDR3 consists of 13 residues. Trimming cost V 6 bases and J 3 bases, with 12 bases left between them. In nucleotides, the CDR3 is TGTGCCAGCAGACAGAGAGGGAACTACGAGCAGTACTTC. Its translation: CASRQRGNYEQYF.

The rearrangement links TRBV4-1 to TRBJ1-6, with no clear D. The CDR3 runs to 15 residues. The germline gives CDR1 MGHRA, CDR2 YSYEKL. Trimming took off 4 bases at V and 6 bases at J, with 13 bases between the two ends. CDR3: CASSPPGRGNSPLHF. For the CDR3, the DNA is TGCGCCAGCAGCCCCCCGGGCCGGGGTAATTCACCCCTCCACTTT.

CDR3 nucleotides: TGTGCCAGCAGCAGGGGGATTTATGATAAAGAGACCCAGTACTTC. Its protein is CASSRGIYDKETQYF. The rearrangement links TRBV9 to TRBJ2-5; TRBD1 is a possible D gene (6 bases). Trimming took 4 bases from V and 3 from J, leaving 16 bases between them. Germline-derived CDR1 and CDR2 are SGDLS and YYNGEE. The CDR3 is 15 residues long.

This sequence joins TRBV2 and TRBJ2-3; 7 positions match TRBD1. The CDR3 contains 16 residues. Germline V CDR1 and CDR2: SNHLY, FYNNEI. The ends lost 1 base at V and 0 bases at J; junction bases unmatched: 4. CDR3 region: CASSEGDSLSTDTQYF. CDR3 nucleotide sequence: TGTGCCAGCAGTGAAGGGGACAGTCTGAGCACAGATACGCAGTATTTT.

The chain recombines TRBV7-2 with TRBJ2-1; D gene unclear. The CDR3 has 13 amino acids. V dropped 2 bases and J dropped 3 bases, with 5 bases sitting between them. Germline loops: CDR1 SGHTA, CDR2 FQGNSA. The CDR3 loop reads CASSLSVYNEQFF. CDR3 nucleotides: TGTGCCAGCAGCTTATCAGTCTACAATGAGCAGTTCTTC.

J is TRBJ2-3 and V is TRBV28; 9 positions match TRBD1. From germline, CDR1 is MDHEN and CDR2 SYDVKM. This CDR3 is 14 amino acids long. Unmatched junction bases numbered 5, after V lost 6 bases and J lost 4 bases. CDR3 DNA sequence: TGTGCCAGCAGAACAGGGACAGGGCCAGATACGCAGTATTTT. Amino acid sequence: CASRTGTGPDTQYF.

DNA for the CDR3: TGTGCCAGCAGTACCGGGACAGGGGGGTGGGTTGTCTATGGCTACACCTTC. This encodes CASSTGTGGWVVYGYTF. The gene calls are TRBV28 and TRBJ1-2; 11 bases fit TRBD1. CDR3 length equals 17 residues. V gave up 5 bases and J gave up 4 bases; unmatched junction bases: 12. Germline assignment: CDR1 MDHEN and CDR2 SYDVKM.

CDR3 DNA sequence: TGCGCCAGCAGCCAAGATCTGGAAAACGAGCAGTACTTC. Translated, it gives CASSQDLENEQYF. This chain uses TRBV4-1 with TRBJ2-7; no definite D call. CDR3 length: 13 amino acids. The germline CDR1 and CDR2 sequences are MGHRA and YSYEKL. Trimming removed 0 bases from V and 5 bases from J, with 8 bases in between.

V is TRBV7-9 and J is TRBJ2-7; no clear D. Per germline, CDR1 SEHNR and CDR2 FQNEAQ (reference sequence). This CDR3 spans 15 amino acids. The V end lost 6 bases, the J end lost 5 bases, and 20 bases lay between the germline ends. CDR3 residues: CASSVIGSPSHEQYF. The CDR3, as DNA: TGTGCCAGCAGTGTAATAGGGTCCCCCAGCCACGAGCAGTACTTC.

The rearrangement joins TRBV19 to TRBJ2-7; no clear D. Looked up from germline, CDR1 is LNHDA and CDR2 is SQIVND (reference sequence). Trimming took off 3 bases at V and 2 bases at J, with 8 bases between the two ends. CDR3 length: 13 residues. The CDR3 region is CASSIQETYEQYF. CDR3 DNA: TGTGCCAGTAGTATCCAGGAGACCTACGAGCAGTACTTC.

The chain joins TRBV4-1 to TRBJ2-3; D unclear. CDR3 length equals 13 residues. Germline loops: CDR1 MGHRA, CDR2 YSYEKL. V was clipped by 4 bases and J by 4 bases, with 9 bases between them. For the CDR3, the DNA is TGCGCCAGCAGCCTTGTATACGCAGATACGCAGTATTTT. Translating it yields CASSLVYADTQYF.

V gene TRBV27 combines with J gene TRBJ2-1; D is perhaps TRBD1 or TRBD2 (5 bases each). V shed 6 bases and J shed 8 bases, with 17 bases lying between them. The germline gives CDR1 MNHEY, CDR2 SMNVEV (reference sequence). This CDR3 comprises 14 residues. The CDR3 region is CASSFGLGVDEQFF. The CDR3 nucleotides read TGTGCCAGCAGCTTTGGCCTGGGGGTGGATGAGCAGTTCTTC.

The V and J genes are TRBV5-1 and TRBJ1-1; TRBD1 matches 8 bases. Germline V lookup: CDR1 SGHRS, CDR2 YFSETQ. The CDR3 has 16 residues. V was pared by 2 bases and J by 5 bases, with 11 bases of the junction left unmatched. The DNA for the CDR3 is TGCGCCAGCAGCTTCCGGGACAGGAGCCCGGGGACTGAAGCTTTCTTT. Its translation: CASSFRDRSPGTEAFF.

The CDR3: CASSTSASSYEQYF. CDR3 nucleotide sequence: TGTGCCAGCAGCACAAGCGCGAGCTCCTACGAGCAGTACTTC. The V and J genes are TRBV5-5 and TRBJ2-7; D gene uncertain. Germline V gene lookup returns CDR1 SGHKS and CDR2 YYEKEE (reference sequence). This CDR3 is 14 amino acids long. Trimming shortened V by 4 bases and J by 0 bases, and 11 bases separated the two germline ends. The whole variable domain, remainder taken from reference TRBV5-5 and TRBJ2-7, is DAGVTQSPTHLIKTRGQQVTLRCSPISGHKSVSWYQQVLGQGPQFIFQYYEKEERGRGNFPDRFSARQFPNYSSELNVNALLLGDSALYLCASSTSASSYEQYFGPGTRLTVT.

This sequence joins TRBV27 and TRBJ2-5; D remains unclear. Germline V CDR1 and CDR2: MNHEY, SMNVEV (reference sequence). This CDR3 has 13 residues. Trimming took 6 bases from V and 1 from J, leaving 9 bases between them. CDR3 region: CASSWATQETQYF. The CDR3, as DNA: TGTGCCAGCAGCTGGGCGACCCAAGAGACCCAGTACTTC.

The chain joins TRBV6-1 to TRBJ1-5; a possible D gene is TRBD1 (5 bases). Germline V CDR1 and CDR2: MNHNS, SASEGT. This CDR3 spans 14 amino acids. Trimming shortened V by 1 base and J by 7 bases, and 11 bases separated the two germline ends. CDR3 DNA: TGTGCCAGCAGTGAAGGAGGGGTAGGGCAGCCCCAGCATTTT. It codes for CASSEGGVGQPQHF.

The chain employs TRBV2 and TRBJ2-6, with D perhaps given as TRBD1 or TRBD2 (5 bases each). CDR3 size: 17 residues. CDR1 is SNHLY and CDR2 is FYNNEI in the germline V gene. With 6 bases removed from V and 4 bases from J, the gap between germline ends came to 19 bases. The CDR3 protein is CASSVGAASGGANVLTF. CDR3 DNA sequence: TGTGCCAGCAGCGTAGGGGCGGCGAGCGGCGGGGCCAACGTCCTGACTTTC.

The chain uses TRBV7-8 and TRBJ2-1, with TRBD1 as a possible D gene (6 bases). Trimming left V 3 bases short and J 4 bases short, with 7 bases between. This CDR3 has 13 amino acids. CDR1 is SGHVS, CDR2 FQNEAQ, per germline. Here the CDR3 reads CASSLGTYNEQFF. In DNA, the CDR3 is TGTGCCAGCAGCTTGGGGACATACAATGAGCAGTTCTTC.